Each of the 20 T cell receptor beta chains below was sequenced from the same sample in a study of blood T cell repertoires in COVID-19. Profiling relied on immunoSEQ multiplex PCR, and the TCRdb table lists in-frame clones only, not all of them. The table shows over 350,000 clones, with roughly 85% occurring only once. The sample consisted of PBMCs or T cells enriched from blood (not recorded which). The receptors were sampled from a woman younger than 35 with acute COVID-19.

In DNA, the CDR3 is TGTGCCAGCAAAACAGGGCGGGAAAAACTGTTTTTT. It translates to CASKTGREKLFF. The chain has TRBV2 and TRBJ1-4, with D possibly being TRBD1 (6 bases). The V end lost 7 bases, the J end lost 8 bases, and 11 bases lay between the germline ends. CDR3 length: 12 residues. Germline V CDR1 and CDR2: SNHLY, FYNNEI.

This chain links TRBV27 with TRBJ2-3, with 13 nucleotides matching TRBD2. The CDR3 is 17 residues long. The germline V gene encodes CDR1 MNHEY and CDR2 SMNVEV (reference sequence). V shed 5 bases, J shed 6 bases, and the junction held 11 bases outside the gene matches. The CDR3 reads CASSLQPGLAGVDTQYF. In DNA, the CDR3 is TGTGCCAGCAGTCTCCAGCCAGGACTAGCGGGAGTGGATACGCAGTATTTT.

CDR3 residues: CAWTRGINEQYF. The CDR3 DNA is TGTGCCTGGACCAGGGGGATAAACGAGCAGTACTTC. The chain has TRBV30 and TRBJ2-7; 7 bases line up with TRBD1. The junction had 5 bases not matched to a gene; V was cut back by 4 bases and J by 5 bases. Germline V gene data show CDR1 as GTSNPN and CDR2 as SVGIG (reference sequence). The CDR3 totals 12 residues.

The V call is TRBV10-1, the J call TRBJ2-1; D ambiguous. Germline V gene sequence: CDR1 WNHNN, CDR2 SYGVQD (reference sequence). This CDR3 contains 13 residues. Trimming stripped 0 bases from V and 9 bases from J, with 9 bases between. In DNA, the CDR3 is TGCGCCAGCAGTGAGTCCGCGGTCTCTGAGCAGTTCTTC. It yields the protein CASSESAVSEQFF.

This clone was recorded only once. V is TRBV3-1 (or the pseudogene TRBV3-2) and J is TRBJ1-5; D is uncertain. This CDR3 spans 14 amino acids. The V gene lost 1 base and the J gene lost 6 bases, with 10 bases spanning the gap. Per germline, CDR1 LGHDT and CDR2 YNNKEL (reference sequence). This chain's CDR3 is CASSQGEYRQPQHF. DNA of the CDR3: TGTGCCAGCAGCCAAGGGGAGTATCGTCAGCCCCAGCATTTT.

The chain couples TRBV5-1 to TRBJ2-2, with TRBD2 as a possible D gene (6 bases). CDR3 length: 15 residues. CDR1 and CDR2 (germline): SGHRS, YFSETQ. Trimming stripped 3 bases from V and 0 bases from J, with 9 bases between. The CDR3 is CASSWAGTNTGELFF. CDR3 bases: TGCGCCAGCAGCTGGGCGGGGACGAACACCGGGGAGCTGTTTTTT.

The genes are TRBV27 and TRBJ2-7; 8 bases fit TRBD1. This CDR3 has 14 residues. The germline gives CDR1 MNHEY, CDR2 SMNVEV (reference sequence). With V trimmed by 5 bases and J by 4 bases, 7 bases remained unmatched. The CDR3, as DNA: TGTGCCAGCAGTCTCGACAGGGGTCAGTACGAGCAGTACTTC. This sequence encodes CASSLDRGQYEQYF.

Concerning this clone itself: Additional DNA sequences in this sample encode the identical CDR3. This chain joins TRBV5-6 and TRBJ1-5; no clear D. Germline V CDR1 and CDR2: SGHDT, YYEEEE. V was cut by 0 bases and J by 2 bases, with 6 bases left in between. This CDR3 spans 14 amino acids. The CDR3 is CASSLGAGNQPQHF. CDR3 sequence (DNA): TGTGCCAGCAGCTTGGGAGCTGGCAATCAGCCCCAGCATTTT.

The chain links TRBV7-2 to TRBJ1-2; D possibly corresponds to TRBD1 (5 bases). Per the germline V gene, CDR1 is SGHTA and CDR2 is FQGNSA. The CDR3 extends over 16 amino acids. V was trimmed by 1 base and J by 2 bases, leaving 14 bases between them. This chain's CDR3 is CASSLVGAGANYGYTF. The CDR3 DNA follows: TGTGCCAGCAGCTTAGTAGGGGCAGGAGCCAACTATGGCTACACCTTC.

The V gene is TRBV7-9, the J gene TRBJ1-5; no clear D. The V gene lost 5 bases and the J gene lost 7 bases, with 18 bases spanning the gap. The CDR3 covers 15 residues. Germline V lookup: CDR1 SEHNR, CDR2 FQNEAQ (reference sequence). CDR3 residues: CASSTPTDSGQPQHF. The DNA of the CDR3 is TGTGCCAGCAGCACCCCGACCGACTCGGGACAGCCCCAGCATTTT.

The sample holds a few counts of this clone. The chain has TRBV25-1 and TRBJ2-7; D unresolved. V was cut by 8 bases and J by 3 bases, with 14 bases left in between. Germline values: CDR1 MGHDK, CDR2 SYGVNS. The CDR3 spans 13 residues. The CDR3 loop is CASGSVPIYEQYF. In DNA form, the CDR3 reads TGTGCCAGCGGTTCCGTCCCTATCTACGAGCAGTACTTC.

The V and J genes are TRBV5-4 and TRBJ1-6; maybe TRBD1 (5 bases). This CDR3 has 14 residues. CDR1 SGHNT and CDR2 YYREEE come from the germline V gene (reference sequence). With 4 bases removed from V and 10 bases from J, the gap between germline ends came to 15 bases. In DNA form, the CDR3 reads TGTGCCAGCAGCGGGGCTCAGGATGCCTCACCCCTCCACTTT. This sequence encodes CASSGAQDASPLHF.

The CDR3 loop reads CASSSREKLFF. The CDR3 nucleotides are TGTGCCAGCAGCTCGAGGGAAAAACTGTTTTTT. The rearrangement uses TRBV6-2 or TRBV6-3 and TRBJ1-4; D ambiguous. CDR3 length equals 11 residues. The V and J ends lost 6 bases and 8 bases respectively, with 7 bases between them. The germline V gene has CDR1 MNHEY and CDR2 SVGEGT.

The J gene is TRBJ1-2, the V gene TRBV27, with 11 positions matching TRBD1. Per the germline V gene, CDR1 is MNHEY and CDR2 is SMNVEV (reference sequence). The J segment lost 11 bases and the V segment lost 7 bases, leaving 9 bases of the junction unmatched. The CDR3 extends over 13 amino acids. Here the CDR3 DNA reads TGTGCCAGCACCCTAAGGACAGGGGGCGTATACACCTTC. Translation gives CASTLRTGGVYTF.

The rearrangement links TRBV10-2 to TRBJ2-2; maybe TRBD2 (7 bases). The CDR3 is 15 residues long. CDR1 WSHSY and CDR2 SAAADI come from the germline V gene. V lost 0 bases and J 8 bases, leaving 13 bases between the germline ends. The CDR3 DNA follows: TGCGCCAGCAGTGAGTCTGGGGGGGCTACTGGGGAGCTGTTTTTT. As protein: CASSESGGATGELFF.

The chain links TRBV21-1 to TRBJ1-4. TRBV21-1 is recorded as a pseudogene. CDR3 length: 18 residues. Here the CDR3 reads CASSKVVSPGECNEKLFF. The CDR3 bases are TGTGCCAGCAGCAAAGTGGTTTCGCCGGGGGAGTGTAATGAAAAACTGTTTTTT.

The rearrangement joins TRBV27 to TRBJ2-7, with 7 bases identical to TRBD2. This CDR3 spans 16 amino acids. Trimming at V came to 6 bases and at J to 0 bases, leaving 11 bases not matched to a gene. Germline CDR1 is MNHEY and CDR2 is SMNVEV (reference sequence). The CDR3 region has the DNA TGTGCCAGCAGACCTACCTACCGGGACTACTCCTACGAGCAGTACTTC. Protein product: CASRPTYRDYSYEQYF.

V gene TRBV7-2 combines with J gene TRBJ1-3; D unclear. V shed 5 bases and J shed 6 bases, with 8 bases lying between them. CDR3 length equals 12 residues. Germline loops: CDR1 SGHTA, CDR2 FQGNSA. The CDR3, as DNA: TGTGCCAGCAGCCGTGACTTAAACACCATATATTTT. Protein product: CASSRDLNTIYF.

The chain joins TRBV19 to TRBJ1-6; tentative D call: TRBD1 (6 bases). Germline CDR1 reads LNHDA; CDR2 reads SQIVND (reference sequence). Trimming took off 5 bases at V and 8 bases at J, with 19 bases between the two ends. The CDR3 extends over 16 amino acids. Here the CDR3 reads CASSLGAAAPDSPLHF. DNA for the CDR3: TGTGCCAGTAGTTTGGGGGCCGCAGCTCCGGATTCACCCCTCCACTTT.

The rearrangement links TRBV7-9 to TRBJ2-7, with D maybe TRBD1 (6 bases). This CDR3 has 17 amino acids. CDR1 and CDR2 (germline): SEHNR, FQNEAQ (reference sequence). The V and J ends lost 1 base and 3 bases respectively, with 19 bases between them. The chain's CDR3 is CASSLVHRSGHYYEQYF. Written as DNA, the CDR3 is TGTGCCAGCAGCTTAGTTCACCGTTCGGGACACTACTACGAGCAGTACTTC.